This T cell receptor (beta chain) stems from a study of vaccination and CD4 T cells after COVID-19. The overall study: Between diagnosis and the drawing of post-COVID samples lay a median 101 days (range 35 to 161). Study-wide findings and caveats: Within the convalescent patients, a median approximately 87% of the SARS-CoV-2-reactive clones were ones that appeared only post-vaccination.

The germline gives CDR1 SGHNT, CDR2 YYREEE (reference sequence). With 7 bases removed from V and 4 bases from J, the gap between germline ends came to 20 bases. There are 15 residues in the CDR3. Treatment of the sample: 10-day PBMC culture with coronavirus spike peptide pools or control peptides (ViraFEST assay). The Oncomine TCR Beta short-read assay was applied to DNA of cultured CD4+ T cells. In this case, cultured CD4+ T cells provided the extracted genomic DNA. TCRdb reprocessed the PCR reads via MiXCR and lists one record per CDR3 protein. Among about 15,000 distinct CDR3 sequences listed, 30% were seen once. This clonotype was seen more than once but under ten times. Its antigen is currently unknown.

The clonotype comes from a human donor with COVID-19. Sequencing input: cultured CD4+ T cells from blood. The chain is built from TRBV5-4 and TRBJ1-2; possible D gene TRBD1, 5 bases. The CDR3 nucleotides are TGTGCCAGCCAAAGGGGAAGGGGCGGACCCTATGGCTACACCTTC. Protein: CASQRGRGGPYGYTF.